Listed below are T cell receptor beta chains from one sample, sequenced in a study of beta chain features in type 1 diabetes. Repertoires were generated with immunoSEQ multiplex PCR, while TCRdb's copy carries only in-frame clones and drops some. In the table there are about 340,000 clones, approximately 9.7% of which are singletons. The sequencing sample was made of central memory CD4+ T cells from blood. These receptors came from a man younger than 45 with type 1 diabetes. The conserved cysteine and the conserved F or W are not part of the CDR3 here. The order of the fields is J gene, V gene, CDR3 protein.

j_call: TRBJ1-2
v_call: TRBV10-2
cdr3_aa: ATNPGQGANYGYT

j_call: TRBJ2-5
v_call: TRBV2
cdr3_aa: ASSEIEQETQY

j_call: TRBJ1-1
v_call: TRBV11-2
cdr3_aa: ASSLVGQGNTEAF

j_call: TRBJ1-3
v_call: TRBV11-2
cdr3_aa: ASSLGVSGNTIY

j_call: TRBJ2-3
v_call: TRBV6-5
cdr3_aa: ASSTRQGKDTQY

j_call: TRBJ2-5
v_call: TRBV7-6
cdr3_aa: ASSSDTGGGKTQY

j_call: TRBJ2-3
v_call: TRBV13
cdr3_aa: ASSLDGPTSTDTQY

j_call: TRBJ2-7
v_call: TRBV5-4
cdr3_aa: ASSFGGTYEQY

j_call: TRBJ1-2
v_call: TRBV30
cdr3_aa: AWSEWRDGYT

j_call: TRBJ1-2
v_call: TRBV5-1
cdr3_aa: ASSLDSGGDGYT

j_call: TRBJ2-2
v_call: TRBV7-2
cdr3_aa: ASSRTGTSLTGELF

j_call: TRBJ1-4
v_call: TRBV7-9
cdr3_aa: ASSWGATNEKLF

j_call: TRBJ1-5
v_call: TRBV5-1
cdr3_aa: ATRGRQLNQPQH

j_call: TRBJ2-5
v_call: TRBV2
cdr3_aa: ASSIPGIGQY

j_call: TRBJ2-7
v_call: TRBV28
cdr3_aa: ASSWASTYEQY

j_call: TRBJ1-2
v_call: TRBV29-1
cdr3_aa: SVGVGQGWVGYT

j_call: TRBJ2-1
v_call: TRBV30
cdr3_aa: AWSVASGGYNEQF

j_call: TRBJ1-1
v_call: TRBV9
cdr3_aa: ASSPPGDKAF

j_call: TRBJ2-1
v_call: TRBV28
cdr3_aa: ASSLSGTGRPNNEQF

j_call: TRBJ1-1
v_call: TRBV30
cdr3_aa: AWSFYRDTYFRANTEAF

j_call: TRBJ2-5
v_call: TRBV29-1
cdr3_aa: SVVSSRETQY

j_call: TRBJ2-7
v_call: TRBV27
cdr3_aa: ASRKIAGVSSYEQY

j_call: TRBJ2-7
v_call: TRBV6-5
cdr3_aa: ASSYKGLQVYEQY

j_call: TRBJ1-1
v_call: TRBV27
cdr3_aa: ASSYGRHLGNTEAF